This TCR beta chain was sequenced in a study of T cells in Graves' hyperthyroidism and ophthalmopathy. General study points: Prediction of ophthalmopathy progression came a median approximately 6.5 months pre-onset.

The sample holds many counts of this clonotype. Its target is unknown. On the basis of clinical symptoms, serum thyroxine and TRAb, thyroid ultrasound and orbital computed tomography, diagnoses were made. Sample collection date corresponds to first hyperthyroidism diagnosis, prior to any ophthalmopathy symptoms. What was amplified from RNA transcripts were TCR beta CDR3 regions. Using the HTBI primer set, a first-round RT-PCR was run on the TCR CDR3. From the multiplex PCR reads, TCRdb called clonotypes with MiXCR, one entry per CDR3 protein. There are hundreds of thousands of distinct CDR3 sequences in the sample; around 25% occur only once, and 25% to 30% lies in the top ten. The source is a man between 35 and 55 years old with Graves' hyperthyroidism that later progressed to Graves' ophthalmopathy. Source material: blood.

As DNA, the CDR3 is TGTGCCACCAGTGATTGGAGGACAGGGACAGGGTATGGCTACACCTTC. Translating gives CATSDWRTGTGYGYTF. The chain employs TRBV24-1 and TRBJ1-2; the match to TRBD1 covers 9 bases. The CDR3 runs to 16 residues. The germline gives CDR1 KGHDR, CDR2 SFDVKD. V trimming: 2 bases; J trimming: 5 bases; junction bases outside the gene matches: 8.